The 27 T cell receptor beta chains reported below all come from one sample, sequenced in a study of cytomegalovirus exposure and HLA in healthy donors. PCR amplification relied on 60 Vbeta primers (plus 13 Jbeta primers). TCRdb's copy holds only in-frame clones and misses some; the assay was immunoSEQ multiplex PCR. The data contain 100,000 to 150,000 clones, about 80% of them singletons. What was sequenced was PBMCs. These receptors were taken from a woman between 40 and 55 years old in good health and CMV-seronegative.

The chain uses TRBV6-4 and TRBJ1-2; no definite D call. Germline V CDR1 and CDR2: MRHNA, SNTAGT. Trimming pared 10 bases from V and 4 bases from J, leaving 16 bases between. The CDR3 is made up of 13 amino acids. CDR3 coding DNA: TGTGCCACCGGGAAAGTGGAGTTCTATGGCTACACCTTC. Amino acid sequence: CATGKVEFYGYTF.

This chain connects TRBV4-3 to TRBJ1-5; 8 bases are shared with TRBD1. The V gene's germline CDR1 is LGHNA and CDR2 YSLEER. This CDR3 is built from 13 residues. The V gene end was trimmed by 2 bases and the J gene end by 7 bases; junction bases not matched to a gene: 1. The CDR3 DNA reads TGCGCCAGCAGCCAAACAGGGGGGCAGCCCCAGCATTTT. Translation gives CASSQTGGQPQHF.

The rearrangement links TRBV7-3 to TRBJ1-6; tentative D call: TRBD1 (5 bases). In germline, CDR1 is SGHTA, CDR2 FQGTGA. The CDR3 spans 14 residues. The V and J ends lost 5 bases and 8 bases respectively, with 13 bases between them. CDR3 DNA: TGTGCCAGCAGCCCCATGGGGGGTGATTCACCCCTCCACTTT. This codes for CASSPMGGDSPLHF.

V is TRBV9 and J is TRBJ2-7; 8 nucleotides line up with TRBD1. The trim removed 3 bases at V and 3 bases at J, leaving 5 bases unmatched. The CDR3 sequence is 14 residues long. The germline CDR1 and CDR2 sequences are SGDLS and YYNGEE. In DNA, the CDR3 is TGTGCCAGCAGCGCCGGGACAGGAAACTACGAGCAGTACTTC. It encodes CASSAGTGNYEQYF.

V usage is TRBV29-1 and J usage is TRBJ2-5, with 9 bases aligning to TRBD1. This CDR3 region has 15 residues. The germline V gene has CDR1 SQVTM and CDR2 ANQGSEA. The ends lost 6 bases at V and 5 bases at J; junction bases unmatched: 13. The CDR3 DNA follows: TGCAGCGTGACCTCCGGGACAGGGACAGCCGAGACCCAGTACTTC. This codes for CSVTSGTGTAETQYF.

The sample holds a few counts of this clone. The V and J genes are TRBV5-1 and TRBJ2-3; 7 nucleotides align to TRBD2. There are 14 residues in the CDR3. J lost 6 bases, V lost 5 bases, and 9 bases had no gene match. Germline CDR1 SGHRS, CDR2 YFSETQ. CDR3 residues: CASRPTSVSDTQYF. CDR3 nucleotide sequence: TGCGCCAGCAGACCAACTAGCGTCTCGGATACGCAGTATTTT.

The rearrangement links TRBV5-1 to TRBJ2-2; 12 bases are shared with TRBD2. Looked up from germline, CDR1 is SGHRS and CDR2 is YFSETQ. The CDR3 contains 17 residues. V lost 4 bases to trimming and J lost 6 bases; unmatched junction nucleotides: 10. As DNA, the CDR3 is TGCGCCAGCAGCCCGGATCTAGCGGGAGGGCCTTCCGGGGAGCTGTTTTTT. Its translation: CASSPDLAGGPSGELFF.

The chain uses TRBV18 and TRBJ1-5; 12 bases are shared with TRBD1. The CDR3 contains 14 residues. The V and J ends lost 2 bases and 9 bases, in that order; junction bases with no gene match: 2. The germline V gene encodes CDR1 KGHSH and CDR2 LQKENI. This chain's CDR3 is CASSPGTGGGPQHF. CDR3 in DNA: TGTGCCAGCTCACCAGGGACAGGGGGCGGGCCCCAGCATTTT.

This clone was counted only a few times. DNA for the CDR3: TGTGCCAGCAGCGCGCGACAGGGGTTCACAGATACGCAGTATTTT. Residues: CASSARQGFTDTQYF. This chain uses TRBV9 with TRBJ2-3; 8 nucleotides match TRBD1. V lost 3 bases to trimming and J lost 2 bases; unmatched junction nucleotides: 5. This CDR3 has 15 residues. Germline loops: CDR1 SGDLS, CDR2 YYNGEE.

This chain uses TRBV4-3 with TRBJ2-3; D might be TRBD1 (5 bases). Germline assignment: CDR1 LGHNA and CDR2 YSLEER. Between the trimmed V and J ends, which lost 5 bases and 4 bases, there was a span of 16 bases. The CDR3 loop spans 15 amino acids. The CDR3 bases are TGCGCCAGCAGCAGGGGTGGCCCAGTCCCAGATACGCAGTATTTT. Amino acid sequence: CASSRGGPVPDTQYF.

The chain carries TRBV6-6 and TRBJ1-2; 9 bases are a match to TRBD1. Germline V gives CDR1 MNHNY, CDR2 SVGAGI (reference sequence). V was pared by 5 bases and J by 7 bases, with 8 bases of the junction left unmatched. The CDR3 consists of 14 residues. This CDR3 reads CASSGTGREVGYTF. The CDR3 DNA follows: TGTGCCAGCAGTGGGACAGGGAGGGAAGTTGGCTACACCTTC.

The CDR3 region is CSGSRQGGFTEAFF. The CDR3 DNA sequence: TGCAGCGGTTCGAGACAGGGGGGTTTCACTGAAGCTTTCTTT. The V and J genes are TRBV29-1 and TRBJ1-1; 9 positions match TRBD1. The V and J ends lost 7 bases and 4 bases, in that order; junction bases with no gene match: 10. CDR1 and CDR2 (germline): SQVTM, ANQGSEA. This CDR3 has 14 amino acids.

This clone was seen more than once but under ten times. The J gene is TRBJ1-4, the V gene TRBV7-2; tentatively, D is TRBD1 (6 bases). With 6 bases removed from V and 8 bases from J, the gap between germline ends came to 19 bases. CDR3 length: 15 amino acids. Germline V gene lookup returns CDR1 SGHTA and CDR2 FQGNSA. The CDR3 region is CASSQALIQGEKLFF. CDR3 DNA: TGTGCCAGCAGTCAGGCCCTAATACAGGGCGAAAAACTGTTTTTT. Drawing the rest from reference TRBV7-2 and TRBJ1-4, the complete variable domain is GAGVSQSPSNKVTEKGKDVELRCDPISGHTALYWYRQSLGQGLEFLIYFQGNSAPDKSGLPSDRFSAERTGGSVSTLTIQRTQQEDSAVYLCASSQALIQGEKLFFGSGTQLSVL.

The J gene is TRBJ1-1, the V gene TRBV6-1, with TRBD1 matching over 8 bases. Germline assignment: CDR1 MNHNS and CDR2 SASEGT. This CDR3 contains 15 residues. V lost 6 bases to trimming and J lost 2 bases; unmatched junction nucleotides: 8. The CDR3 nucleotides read TGTGCCAGCAGGGAGCCAGGACAGGGTAACACTGAAGCTTTCTTT. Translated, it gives CASREPGQGNTEAFF.

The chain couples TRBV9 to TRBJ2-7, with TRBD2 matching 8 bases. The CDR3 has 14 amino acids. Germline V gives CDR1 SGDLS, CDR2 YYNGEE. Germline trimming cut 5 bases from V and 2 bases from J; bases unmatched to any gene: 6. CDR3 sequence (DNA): TGTGCCAGCAGTAGGAGGGGACTAGCCTACGAGCAGTACTTC. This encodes CASSRRGLAYEQYF. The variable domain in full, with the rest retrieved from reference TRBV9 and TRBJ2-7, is DSGVTQTPKHLITATGQRVTLRCSPRSGDLSVYWYQQSLDQGLQFLIQYYNGEERAKGNILERFSAQQFPDLHSELNLSSLELGDSALYFCASSRRGLAYEQYFGPGTRLTVT.

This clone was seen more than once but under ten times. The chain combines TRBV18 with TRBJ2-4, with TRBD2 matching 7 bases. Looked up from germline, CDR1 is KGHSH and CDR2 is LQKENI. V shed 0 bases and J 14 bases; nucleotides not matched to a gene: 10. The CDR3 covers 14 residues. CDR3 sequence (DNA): TGTGCCAGCTCACCACCGGCAATGGGAGGGGTAGAGTACTTC. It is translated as CASSPPAMGGVEYF.

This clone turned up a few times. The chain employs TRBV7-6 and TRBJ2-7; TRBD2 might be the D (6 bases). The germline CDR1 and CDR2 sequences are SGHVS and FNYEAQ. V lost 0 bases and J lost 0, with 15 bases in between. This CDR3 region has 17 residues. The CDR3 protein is CASSLASWEDPSYEQYF. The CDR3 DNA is TGTGCCAGCAGCTTAGCCTCGTGGGAGGACCCCTCCTACGAGCAGTACTTC.

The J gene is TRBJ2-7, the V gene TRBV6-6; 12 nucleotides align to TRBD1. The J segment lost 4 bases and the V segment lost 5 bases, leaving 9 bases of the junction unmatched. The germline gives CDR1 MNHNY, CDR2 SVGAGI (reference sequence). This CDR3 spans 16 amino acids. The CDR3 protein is CASSILGQGAGYEQYF. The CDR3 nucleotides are TGTGCCAGCAGTATCCTGGGACAGGGGGCTGGGTACGAGCAGTACTTC.

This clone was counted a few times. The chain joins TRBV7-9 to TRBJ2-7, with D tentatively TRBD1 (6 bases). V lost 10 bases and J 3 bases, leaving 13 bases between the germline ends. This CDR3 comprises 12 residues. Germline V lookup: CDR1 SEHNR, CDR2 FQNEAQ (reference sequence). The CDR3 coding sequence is TGTGCCACAGGATGGGACAACTACGAGCAGTACTTC. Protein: CATGWDNYEQYF.

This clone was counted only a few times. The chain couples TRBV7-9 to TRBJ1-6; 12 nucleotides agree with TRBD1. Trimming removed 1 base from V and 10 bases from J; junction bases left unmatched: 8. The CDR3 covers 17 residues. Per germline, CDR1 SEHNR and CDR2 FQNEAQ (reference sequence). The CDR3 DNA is TGTGCCAGCAGCTTAGGAGGGACAGGGGGCGCCCGGTCACCCCTCCACTTT. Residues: CASSLGGTGGARSPLHF.

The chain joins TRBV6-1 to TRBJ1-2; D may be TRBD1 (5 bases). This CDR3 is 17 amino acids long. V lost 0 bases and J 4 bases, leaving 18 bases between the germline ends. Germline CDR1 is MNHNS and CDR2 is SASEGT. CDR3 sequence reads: CASSEALQTVKGYGYTF. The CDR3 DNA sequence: TGTGCCAGCAGTGAAGCGCTCCAGACAGTAAAGGGCTATGGCTACACCTTC.

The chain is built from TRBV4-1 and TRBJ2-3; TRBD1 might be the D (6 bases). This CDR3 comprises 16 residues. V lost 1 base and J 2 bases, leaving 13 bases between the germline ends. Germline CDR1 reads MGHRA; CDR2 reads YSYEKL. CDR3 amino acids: CASSQGARGYTDTQYF. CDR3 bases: TGCGCCAGCAGCCAAGGGGCCAGGGGATACACAGATACGCAGTATTTT.

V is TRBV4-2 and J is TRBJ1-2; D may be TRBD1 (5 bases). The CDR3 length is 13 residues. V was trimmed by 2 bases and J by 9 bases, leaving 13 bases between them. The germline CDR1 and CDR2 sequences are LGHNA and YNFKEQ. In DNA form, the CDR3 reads TGTGCCAGCAGCCAAAGTGTCAGGGATCGCTACACCTTC. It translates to CASSQSVRDRYTF.

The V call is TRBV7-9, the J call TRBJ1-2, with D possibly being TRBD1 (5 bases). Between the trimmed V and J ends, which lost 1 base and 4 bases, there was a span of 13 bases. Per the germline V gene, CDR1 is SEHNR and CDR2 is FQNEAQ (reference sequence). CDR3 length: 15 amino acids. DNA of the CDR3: TGTGCCAGCAGCTTAGTTCCCGGGGGGAGCTATGGCTACACCTTC. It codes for CASSLVPGGSYGYTF. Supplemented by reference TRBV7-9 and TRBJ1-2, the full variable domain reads DTGVSQNPRHKITKRGQNVTFRCDPISEHNRLYWYRQTLGQGPEFLTYFQNEAQLEKSRLLSDRFSAERPKGSFSTLEIQRTEQGDSAMYLCASSLVPGGSYGYTFGSGTRLTVV.

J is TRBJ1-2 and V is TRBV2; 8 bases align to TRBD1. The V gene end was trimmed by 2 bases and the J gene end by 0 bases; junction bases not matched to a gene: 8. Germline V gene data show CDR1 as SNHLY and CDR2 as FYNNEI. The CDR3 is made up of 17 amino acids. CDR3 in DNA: TGTGCCAGCAGTGAAAGCTCGGACAGGGAGGCTAACTATGGCTACACCTTC. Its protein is CASSESSDREANYGYTF. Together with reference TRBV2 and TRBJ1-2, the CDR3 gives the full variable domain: EPEVTQTPSHQVTQMGQEVILRCVPISNHLYFYWYRQILGQKVEFLVSFYNNEISEKSEIFDDQFSVERPDGSNFTLKIRSTKLEDSAMYFCASSESSDREANYGYTFGSGTRLTVV.

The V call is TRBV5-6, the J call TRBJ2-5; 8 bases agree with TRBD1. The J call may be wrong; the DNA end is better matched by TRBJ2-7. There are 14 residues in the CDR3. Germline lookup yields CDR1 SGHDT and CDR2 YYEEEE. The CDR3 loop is CASSAQGAAYEQYF. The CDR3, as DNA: TGTGCCAGCAGCGCGCAGGGGGCTGCCTACGAGCAGTACTTC.

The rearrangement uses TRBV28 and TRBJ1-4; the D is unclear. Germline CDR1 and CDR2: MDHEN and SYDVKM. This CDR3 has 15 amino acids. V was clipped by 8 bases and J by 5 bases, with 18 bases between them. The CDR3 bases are TGTGCCAGCTCCCCCAGCGGAATGGGAAATGAAAAACTGTTTTTT. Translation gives CASSPSGMGNEKLFF.